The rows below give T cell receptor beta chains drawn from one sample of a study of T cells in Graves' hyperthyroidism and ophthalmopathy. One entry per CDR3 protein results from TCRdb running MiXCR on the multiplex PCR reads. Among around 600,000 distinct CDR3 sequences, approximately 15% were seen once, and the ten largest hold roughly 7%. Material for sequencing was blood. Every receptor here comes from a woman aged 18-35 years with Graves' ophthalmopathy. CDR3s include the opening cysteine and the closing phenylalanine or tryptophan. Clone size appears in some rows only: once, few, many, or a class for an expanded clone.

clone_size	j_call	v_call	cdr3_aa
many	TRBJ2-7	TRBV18	CASSPWEEGTYEQYF
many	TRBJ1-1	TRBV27	CASSFGGGDEAFF
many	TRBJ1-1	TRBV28	CASSPIPTGAGETEAFF
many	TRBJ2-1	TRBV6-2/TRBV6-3	CASSIGTPYNEQFF
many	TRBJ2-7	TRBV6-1	CASSFGLGTGSYEQYF
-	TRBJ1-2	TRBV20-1	CSASTGTLYGYTF
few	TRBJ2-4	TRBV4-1	CASSQPAGEAKNIQYF
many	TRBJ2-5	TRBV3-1	CASSPGQTKETQYF
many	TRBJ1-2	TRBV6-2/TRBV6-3	CASSYSWTGGDGYTF
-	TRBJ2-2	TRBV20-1	CSAGVLSSGELFF
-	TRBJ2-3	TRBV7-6	CASSSVGLHTQYF
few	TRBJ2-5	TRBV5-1	CASSAEPPSETQYF
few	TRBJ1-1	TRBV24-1	CATSDLRGPAFF
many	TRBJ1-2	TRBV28	CASSSGENGYTF
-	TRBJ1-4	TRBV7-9	CASSEKGATNEKLFF
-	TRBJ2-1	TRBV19	CASRSGTSPYNEQFF
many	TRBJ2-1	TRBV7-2	CASSYGTSGSREQFF
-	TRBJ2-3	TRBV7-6	CASSLEWNHYGQYF
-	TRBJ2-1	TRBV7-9	CASSLLGGTLYLWSSHNEQFF
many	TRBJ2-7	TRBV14	CASSQVELAGSYEQYF
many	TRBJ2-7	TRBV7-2	CASRRLAGETYEQYF
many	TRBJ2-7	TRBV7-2	CASRINGKDSSYEQYF
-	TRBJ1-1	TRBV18	CASSPPNRGATEAFF
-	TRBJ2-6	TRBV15	CATSRRSPGANVLTF
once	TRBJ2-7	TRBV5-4	CASSLGTGVSYEQYF
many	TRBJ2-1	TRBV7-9	CASSPSLWLAEHNEQFF
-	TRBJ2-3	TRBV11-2	CASSFVPTDTQYF
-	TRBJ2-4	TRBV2	CASSLDVTGLAKNIQYF
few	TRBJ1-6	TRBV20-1	CSARDLKGGGGSPLHF
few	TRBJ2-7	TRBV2	CASFGQDSSYEQYF
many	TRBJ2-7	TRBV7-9	CASSLREGQGPYEQYF
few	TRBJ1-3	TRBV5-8	CASRPMGNTIYF
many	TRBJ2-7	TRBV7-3	CASSLYSNVGEQYF
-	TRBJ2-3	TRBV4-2	CASSQASPRGSTDTQYF
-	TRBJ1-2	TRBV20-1	CSTSGQGPNFNYGYTF